This entry lists 27 T cell receptor beta chains sequenced from one sample in a study of blood T cells in healthy people across ages. Combining a sample-barcoded 5' primer with a J-beta primer mix, a second PCR ran for roughly 7 to 11 cycles. TCRdb re-called the 5' RACE reads with MiXCR, one entry per CDR3 protein. Of some 1.1 million distinct CDR3 sequences listed, 35% to 45% were seen once; the top ten hold approximately 14%. The sample consisted of blood. The receptors were gathered from a man younger than 35 in good health.

The chain employs TRBV6-5 and TRBJ2-3, with a possible D match to TRBD2 (5 bases). The CDR3 is made up of 15 amino acids. V was pared by 0 bases and J by 2 bases, with 9 bases between. The germline V gene encodes CDR1 MNHEY and CDR2 SVGAGI. The CDR3 region is CASSYSTGNTDTQYF. The CDR3 DNA follows: TGTGCCAGCAGTTACTCGACGGGGAACACAGATACGCAGTATTTT.

This clonotype was recorded many times. The CDR3 reads CASSLTGSNTEAFF. The DNA for the CDR3 is TGTGCCAGCAGCTTAACGGGATCGAACACTGAAGCTTTCTTT. This sequence joins TRBV7-2 and TRBJ1-1; D call uncertain. This CDR3 contains 14 residues. The germline gives CDR1 SGHTA, CDR2 FQGNSA. The V gene lost 2 bases and the J gene lost 1 base, with 8 bases spanning the gap.

The sample holds a few counts of this clonotype. V usage is TRBV6-6 and J usage is TRBJ1-2; 7 bases fit TRBD1. Germline loops: CDR1 MNHNY, CDR2 SVGAGI (reference sequence). J was trimmed by 4 bases and V by 0 bases; bases with no gene match: 8. The CDR3 consists of 16 residues. The CDR3 DNA follows: TGTGCCAGCAGTTACTCGGGCAGGGGGTCTATCTATGGCTACACCTTC. Residues: CASSYSGRGSIYGYTF.

V and J are TRBV29-1 and TRBJ1-1; D ambiguous. The V end was cut by 8 bases, the J end by 1 base, with 14 bases between. The CDR3 runs to 13 residues. The germline V gene encodes CDR1 SQVTM and CDR2 ANQGSEA. CDR3 amino acids: CSFGSGGNTEAFF. In nucleotides, the CDR3 is TGCAGCTTTGGGTCCGGAGGGAACACTGAAGCTTTCTTT.

The J gene is TRBJ1-1, the V gene TRBV7-9; D not resolved. Germline loops: CDR1 SEHNR, CDR2 FQNEAQ (reference sequence). CDR3 length: 17 amino acids. V was pared by 0 bases and J by 0 bases, with 14 bases between. CDR3 sequence reads: CASSLAPGGHLNTEAFF. CDR3 bases: TGTGCCAGCAGCTTAGCCCCAGGCGGCCACTTGAACACTGAAGCTTTCTTT.

This clonotype has only a few counts. This chain connects TRBV4-1 to TRBJ1-1, with D possibly matching TRBD1 (6 bases). CDR1 MGHRA and CDR2 YSYEKL come from the germline V gene. V was shortened by 1 base and J by 10 bases, with 16 bases between the two germline ends. The CDR3 is 14 residues long. The CDR3 coding sequence is TGCGCCAGCAGCCAAGGTCTTGCAGGGGAGGGAGCTTTCTTT. Translation: CASSQGLAGEGAFF.

The genes are TRBV7-8 and TRBJ1-6; D is unclear. This CDR3 is 16 amino acids long. V was pared by 1 base and J by 0 bases, with 7 bases between. The germline gives CDR1 SGHVS, CDR2 FQNEAQ. DNA for the CDR3: TGTGCCAGCAGCTTAGTCCGGAGCTCCTATAATTCACCCCTCCACTTT. Translation gives CASSLVRSSYNSPLHF.

J is TRBJ2-1 and V is TRBV12-3 or TRBV12-4, with 9 positions matching TRBD2. CDR3 length: 16 amino acids. V lost 1 base, J lost 4 bases, and 5 bases stayed unmatched. The CDR3 sequence is CASSLGGGAEYNEQFF. The CDR3 DNA reads as TGTGCCAGCAGTTTAGGCGGGGGGGCCGAGTACAATGAGCAGTTCTTC.

The rearrangement uses TRBV20-1 and TRBJ1-2, with TRBD1 identical over 10 bases. Germline V gives CDR1 DFQATT, CDR2 SNEGSKA (reference sequence). The trim removed 5 bases at V and 8 bases at J, leaving 11 bases unmatched. The length of the CDR3 is 14 residues. The CDR3 bases are TGCAGTGCTCCCTGGACAGGGGGGACGAGCGGCTACACCTTC. As protein: CSAPWTGGTSGYTF.

The chain combines TRBV14 with TRBJ1-6; D is possibly TRBD1 (5 bases). The CDR3 runs 15 residues. The V gene's germline CDR1 is SGHDN and CDR2 FVKESK. The V and J ends lost 3 bases and 5 bases respectively, with 11 bases between them. The CDR3 protein is CASSHELGHNSPLHF. The DNA for the CDR3 is TGTGCCAGCAGCCATGAATTGGGACATAATTCACCCCTCCACTTT.

The CDR3 nucleotides read TGTGCCTGGAGTGTAATGGGGAACACTGAAGCTTTCTTT. Translation: CAWSVMGNTEAFF. The V gene is TRBV30, the J gene TRBJ1-1; D is uncertain. This CDR3 is 13 amino acids long. Per germline, CDR1 GTSNPN and CDR2 SVGIG (reference sequence). V gave up 0 bases and J gave up 1 base, with 6 bases separating them. The full variable domain, in which reference TRBV30 and TRBJ1-1 provide the parts outside the CDR3, is SQTIHQWPATLVQPVGSPLSLECTVEGTSNPNLYWYRQAAGRGLQLLFYSVGIGQISSEVPQNLSASRPQDRQFILSSKKLLLSDSGFYLCAWSVMGNTEAFFGQGTRLTVV.

The V and J genes are TRBV2 and TRBJ1-2, with D maybe TRBD1 (5 bases). Germline values: CDR1 SNHLY, CDR2 FYNNEI. The CDR3 has 14 amino acids. The V gene lost 6 bases and the J gene lost 0 bases, with 11 bases spanning the gap. CDR3 loop: CASRGDGTNYGYTF. As DNA, the CDR3 is TGTGCCAGCAGGGGGGACGGTACTAACTATGGCTACACCTTC.

This clonotype came up many times. The DNA for the CDR3 is TGTGCCAGCAGCCTTCAGCGGGTTCAAGAGACCCAGTACTTC. This encodes CASSLQRVQETQYF. J is TRBJ2-5 and V is TRBV13, with D maybe TRBD2 (6 bases). Germline CDR1 and CDR2: PRHDT and FYEKMQ (reference sequence). The CDR3 runs 14 residues. V lost 5 bases, J lost 2 bases, and 12 bases lay in between.

This clonotype was counted at least ten times. The chain links TRBV10-3 to TRBJ1-2; D gene uncertain. The V and J ends lost 4 bases and 5 bases respectively, with 8 bases between them. The CDR3 consists of 12 residues. Germline V gives CDR1 ENHRY, CDR2 SYGVKD. CDR3 sequence: CAISVSDYGYTF. The CDR3 bases are TGTGCCATCAGTGTGTCGGATTATGGCTACACCTTC.

This chain connects TRBV20-1 to TRBJ2-1, with D maybe TRBD2 (5 bases). Trimming left V 3 bases short and J 9 bases short, with 12 bases between. This CDR3 is 12 amino acids long. CDR1 DFQATT and CDR2 SNEGSKA come from the germline V gene (reference sequence). CDR3 sequence reads: CSASTRVTEQFF. The CDR3 DNA is TGCAGTGCTAGTACGCGGGTCACTGAGCAGTTCTTC.

This clonotype is a singleton in its sample. Just one base apart from a much larger clone, this may be a read error. The chain combines TRBV7-3 with TRBJ1-2, with D possibly matching TRBD1 (5 bases). CDR1 is SGHTA, CDR2 FQGTGA, per germline. This CDR3 region has 16 residues. The CDR3 DNA sequence: TGTGCCAGCAGCCCCGATGGGGGAGGGTTCAACTATAGCTACACCTTC. Its translation: CASSPDGGGFNYSYTF.

This CDR3 reads CASSFFPAGLDEKLFF. CDR3 bases: TGTGCCAGCAGCTTCTTCCCGGCAGGTTTGGATGAAAAACTGTTTTTT. J is TRBJ1-4 and V is TRBV5-5; no definite D call. Germline loops: CDR1 SGHKS, CDR2 YYEKEE (reference sequence). The CDR3 covers 16 residues. The ends were cut back, 2 bases at V and 6 bases at J, with 17 bases in the middle.

The genes are TRBV10-3 and TRBJ1-6; a weak D match, TRBD1 (5 bases). Trimming took 10 bases from V and 4 from J, leaving 11 bases between them. Per germline, CDR1 ENHRY and CDR2 SYGVKD. The length of the CDR3 is 13 residues. Here the CDR3 DNA reads TGTGCCACCCGGGGGGGATATAATTCACCCCTCCACTTT. This translates into CATRGGYNSPLHF.

The chain carries TRBV12-3 or TRBV12-4 and TRBJ2-3; possibly TRBD1 for D (5 bases). Trimming pared 1 base from V and 2 bases from J, leaving 7 bases between. CDR3 length: 14 amino acids. CDR3 sequence reads: CASSLDRPTDTQYF. The CDR3 bases are TGTGCCAGCAGTTTAGACAGGCCCACAGATACGCAGTATTTT.

The rearrangement joins TRBV6-5 to TRBJ1-2, with unresolved D. Between the trimmed V and J ends, which lost 5 bases and 4 bases, there was a span of 11 bases. Per germline, CDR1 MNHEY and CDR2 SVGAGI. The CDR3 loop spans 13 amino acids. CDR3 bases: TGTGCCAGCAGTCCTGGACCGCTCTATGGCTACACCTTC. Translation gives CASSPGPLYGYTF.

This clonotype was counted only a few times. The chain uses TRBV29-1 and TRBJ1-2, with TRBD1 as a possible D gene (6 bases). The CDR3 loop spans 11 amino acids. CDR1 and CDR2 from the germline V gene are SQVTM and ANQGSEA. Trimming cost V 3 bases and J 13 bases, with 15 bases left between them. The CDR3 loop is CSVDARGAGTF. CDR3 nucleotide sequence: TGCAGCGTTGACGCCAGGGGAGCGGGCACCTTC. Using reference TRBV29-1 and TRBJ1-2 for the parts outside the CDR3, the full variable domain is SAVISQKPSRDICQRGTSLTIQCQVDSQVTMMFWYRQQPGQSLTLIATANQGSEATYESGFVIDKFPISRPNLTFSTLTVSNMSPEDSSIYLCSVDARGAGTFGSGTRLTVV.

The rearrangement links TRBV12-3 or TRBV12-4 to TRBJ2-1; D possibly uses TRBD1 or TRBD2 (6 bases each). The ends were cut back, 7 bases at V and 3 bases at J, with 19 bases in the middle. The CDR3 is 16 residues long. CDR3 bases: TGTGCCAGCACCATCTCGGGGGCGACAAACTACAATGAGCAGTTCTTC. It translates to CASTISGATNYNEQFF.

The chain has TRBV6-1 and TRBJ1-1, with D hard to call. CDR3 size: 14 residues. CDR1 is MNHNS, CDR2 SASEGT, per germline. The CDR3 DNA is TGTGCGGATCTGCAGCCGCGTATGAACACTGAAGCTTTCTTT. This gives the protein CADLQPRMNTEAFF.

This clonotype was picked up a small number of times. J is TRBJ2-4 and V is TRBV5-1, with a tentative D call TRBD2 (6 bases). The CDR3 covers 15 residues. V was clipped by 0 bases and J by 9 bases, with 16 bases between them. Germline loops: CDR1 SGHRS, CDR2 YFSETQ. CDR3 DNA: TGCGCCAGCAGCTTGGCTGTTAGACTAGAGAGCATTCAGTACTTC. This translates into CASSLAVRLESIQYF.

This rearrangement joins TRBV29-1 to TRBJ1-4; 7 bases fit TRBD1. Unmatched junction bases numbered 5, after V lost 6 bases and J lost 4 bases. Germline CDR1 reads SQVTM; CDR2 reads ANQGSEA. The CDR3 runs 13 residues. The DNA for the CDR3 is TGCAGCGTGAACAGGGGAGATAATGAAAAACTGTTTTTT. Translation: CSVNRGDNEKLFF.

The sample holds many counts of this clonotype. The chain carries TRBV4-1 and TRBJ1-2; D is uncertain. Per the germline V gene, CDR1 is MGHRA and CDR2 is YSYEKL. The CDR3 length is 16 residues. Trimming took off 0 bases at V and 5 bases at J, with 16 bases between the two ends. The CDR3 sequence: CASSQDFPPRAYGYTF. The CDR3 region has the DNA TGCGCCAGCAGCCAAGATTTCCCACCCCGGGCGTATGGCTACACCTTC.

This sequence joins TRBV10-3 and TRBJ2-5; 7 nucleotides line up with TRBD2. The last part of the DNA fits TRBJ2-7 better; the J call may be wrong. CDR3 length equals 14 residues. Germline V gene sequence: CDR1 ENHRY, CDR2 SYGVKD. CDR3 nucleotide sequence: TGTGCCATCAGTGAGCCGACCGGGACTAACGAGCAGTACTTC. Its translation: CAISEPTGTNEQYF.